This T cell receptor beta chain appears in the sequencing data of a study of vaccination and CD4 T cells after COVID-19. About the research overall: Median draw time for post-COVID samples was approximately 94 days post-diagnosis (range 35 to 161).

Oncomine TCR Beta short-read sequencing was applied to DNA from cultured CD4+ T cells. Genomic DNA was taken out of cultured CD4+ T cells by extraction. TCRdb recomputed calls from the PCR reads with MiXCR, one row per CDR3 protein. The sample has several thousand distinct CDR3 sequences, roughly 60% seen once. Treatment defined: roughly 11-day PBMC culture with coronavirus spike peptide pools or control peptides (ViraFEST assay). CD4+ T cells of the unexposed donor were collected before the COVID-19 pandemic (2011-2018). Following expansion of antigen-specific T cells with peptide pools, ViraFEST then sequenced TCRs. The germline V gene has CDR1 MNHNS and CDR2 SASEGT. This CDR3 spans 15 amino acids. The J segment lost 2 bases and the V segment lost 6 bases, leaving 7 bases of the junction unmatched. In regard to this clonotype: Antigen unknown.

The clonotype originates from a human donor in good health. The sample taken for sequencing was CD4+ T cells from blood, cultured in vitro. The V call is TRBV6-1, the J call TRBJ1-5; 7 nucleotides match TRBD1. The CDR3 nucleotides read TGTGCCAGCAGGGAAACAGGGGTTGGCAATCAGCCCCAGCATTTT. It encodes CASRETGVGNQPQHF.